This T cell receptor (beta chain) is from a study of blood T cell repertoires in COVID-19. Study-wide context: In each case, the material was cDNA or gDNA derived from T cells, B-cell-depleted T cells, or PBMCs.

Recovery among Cohort 3 donors was established by two negative PCRs, clearance, or symptom resolution. The CDR3 has 15 amino acids. Trimming took 4 bases from V and 0 from J, leaving 13 bases between them. Germline CDR1 and CDR2: LNHDA and SQIVND (reference sequence). Assay used: immunoSEQ multiplex PCR; TCRdb lists only in-frame clones, some missing. The table lists about 370,000 clones, 75% to 90% of them singletons. The clonotype originates from a man aged 18 to 30 who had recovered from COVID-19. Sequenced sample: PBMCs or T cells enriched from blood (not recorded which). This chain links TRBV19 with TRBJ2-7; D is perhaps TRBD1 (6 bases). The CDR3 DNA reads as TGTGCCAGTAGTACTCAGACAGGTTACTCCTACGAGCAGTACTTC. Amino acids: CASSTQTGYSYEQYF.